The next 19 T cell receptor beta chains were all read from a single sample in a study of T cell repertoires in breast cancer (dated by TCRdb to about 2016). The study used an expanded emulsion RT-PCR method with primers for all TCR V genes to analyze paired alpha-beta TCRs of CD8+ T cells. Libraries were made using emulsion pairing. The run used an Illumina MiSeq. Unpaired genes were suppressed by a second nested PCR with blocking oligos, after which a third nested PCR added Illumina adaptors and barcodes. The public reads were reanalyzed by TCRdb: fastp trimming at Q25, MiXCR alignment, in-frame beta chains only. Rows with one shared CDR3 protein collapse into an entry with the most common genes and DNA. This sample lists about 40,000 distinct CDR3 sequences; 45% to 50% were detected once. Roughly 60% of the sample belongs to the ten largest clones. Sequencing was done on a sample of CD8+ T cells. These receptors were collected from a pool of human donors with breast cancer or a healthy control (not recorded which).

V usage is TRBV6-5 and J usage is TRBJ1-5, with D possibly being TRBD1 (5 bases). The CDR3 covers 14 residues. CDR1 and CDR2 from the germline V gene are MNHEY and SVGAGI. Trimming cost V 7 bases and J 2 bases, with 12 bases left between them. The CDR3 DNA is TGTGCCAGCAATCCCAGGGAAGGCAATCAGCCCCAGCATTTT. Its protein product is CASNPREGNQPQHF.

Comments on this clonotype: Possible read error: a much larger clone is one base away. The chain combines TRBV7-2 with TRBJ2-5, with D perhaps assigned TRBD1 or TRBD2 (5 bases each). CDR1 is SGHTA, CDR2 FQGNSA, per germline. CDR3 size: 14 residues. Trimming shortened V by 1 base and J by 9 bases, and 15 bases separated the two germline ends. CDR3 sequence (DNA): TGTGCCAGCAGCTTAGTAGAGAGCGTGGGGGCCCAGTACTTC. It yields the protein CASSLVESVGAQYF.

This clonotype showed up just a few times. The chain carries TRBV12-5 and TRBJ1-5; 9 nucleotides line up with TRBD1. This CDR3 region has 16 residues. Unmatched junction bases numbered 8, after V lost 4 bases and J lost 4 bases. Germline V CDR1 and CDR2: LGHNT, FRNRAP. As DNA, the CDR3 is TGTGCTAGTGGTTCAACCCCGACAGGGGGTAATCAGCCCCAGCATTTT. Translating gives CASGSTPTGGNQPQHF.

The rearrangement uses TRBV5-6 and TRBJ1-1, with D possibly matching TRBD1 (6 bases). Trimming stripped 0 bases from V and 1 base from J, with 10 bases between. Germline CDR1 reads SGHDT; CDR2 reads YYEEEE. CDR3 length: 15 amino acids. The CDR3 nucleotides read TGTGCCAGCAGCTTGGGAGCACAGGGGAACACTGAAGCTTTCTTT. This translates into CASSLGAQGNTEAFF. Based on the CDR3 plus reference TRBV5-6 and TRBJ1-1, the full variable domain is DAGVTQSPTHLIKTRGQQVTLRCSPKSGHDTVSWYQQALGQGPQFIFQYYEEEERQRGNFPDRFSGHQFPNYSSELNVNALLLGDSALYLCASSLGAQGNTEAFFGQGTRLTVV.

This chain links TRBV6-6 with TRBJ2-7; D is uncertain. CDR3 length: 13 amino acids. Per germline, CDR1 MNHNY and CDR2 SVGAGI (reference sequence). Trimming removed 0 bases from V and 5 bases from J, with 8 bases in between. The CDR3 sequence is CASSYSGFNEQYF. DNA for the CDR3: TGTGCCAGCAGTTACTCTGGGTTCAACGAGCAGTACTTC.

This clonotype was observed a single time. A read error is possible here, since a much larger clone lies one base away. J is TRBJ2-5 and V is TRBV6-5; D possibly corresponds to TRBD1 (6 bases). The CDR3 totals 13 residues. V lost 5 bases, J lost 5 bases, and 12 bases lay in between. Germline assignment: CDR1 MNHEY and CDR2 SVGAGI. CDR3 region: CASSPPGVETQYF. CDR3 sequence (DNA): TGTGCCAGCAGTCCTCCAGGGGTCGAGACCCAGTACTTC.

J is TRBJ1-6 and V is TRBV2; D is possibly TRBD1 (6 bases). Germline-derived CDR1 and CDR2 are SNHLY and FYNNEI. Trimming cost V 6 bases and J 7 bases, with 22 bases left between them. The CDR3 runs 17 residues. CDR3 residues: CASSPDPGAHSNSPLHF. In DNA form, the CDR3 reads TGTGCCAGCAGCCCGGACCCAGGGGCCCATTCCAATTCACCCCTCCACTTT. Full variable domain (remainder filled in from reference TRBV2 and TRBJ1-6): EPEVTQTPSHQVTQMGQEVILRCVPISNHLYFYWYRQILGQKVEFLVSFYNNEISEKSEIFDDQFSVERPDGSNFTLKIRSTKLEDSAMYFCASSPDPGAHSNSPLHFGNGTRLTVT.

Comment on this clonotype: A much larger clone is a single base away; this may be a read error. The gene calls are TRBV4-1 and TRBJ1-1; TRBD1 is a possible D gene (5 bases). The germline gives CDR1 MGHRA, CDR2 YSYEKL. This CDR3 has 16 residues. The CDR3 loop reads CASGQGGRGMNTEAFF. As DNA, the CDR3 is TGCGCCAGCGGCCAAGGTGGGCGGGGGATGAACACTGAAGCTTTCTTT.

This clonotype has only a few counts. The chain employs TRBV12-3 or TRBV12-4 and TRBJ2-7; no definite D call. Trimming removed 1 base from V and 2 bases from J, with 6 bases in between. The CDR3 has 13 residues. The chain's CDR3 is CASSLGPTYEQYF. The DNA of the CDR3 is TGTGCCAGCAGTTTAGGGCCCACCTACGAGCAGTACTTC.

This CDR3 is CASSIDRGKSYNEQFF. In nucleotides, the CDR3 is TGTGCCAGTAGTATAGATAGGGGGAAGTCCTACAATGAGCAGTTCTTC. The chain combines TRBV19 with TRBJ2-1; D possibly corresponds to TRBD1 (6 bases). Germline CDR1 and CDR2: LNHDA and SQIVND (reference sequence). CDR3 length: 16 amino acids. V lost 0 bases and J lost 1, with 10 bases in between.

In this sample, this clonotype turned up a few times. V gene TRBV7-3 combines with J gene TRBJ2-1, with 9 bases lining up with TRBD2. Trimming at V came to 1 base and at J to 8 bases, leaving 9 bases not matched to a gene. CDR3 length equals 16 residues. CDR1 SGHTA and CDR2 FQGTGA come from the germline V gene. The CDR3 region has the DNA TGTGCCAGCAGCTTAATGGGACTAGCTTTTCTCGATGAGCAGTTCTTC. Amino acids: CASSLMGLAFLDEQFF. The full variable domain, with the rest looked up from reference TRBV7-3 and TRBJ2-1, is GAGVSQTPSNKVTEKGKYVELRCDPISGHTALYWYRQSLGQGPEFLIYFQGTGAADDSGLPNDRFFAVRPEGSVSTLKIQRTERGDSAVYLCASSLMGLAFLDEQFFGPGTRLTVL.

The gene calls are TRBV7-6 and TRBJ2-1; perhaps TRBD2 as D (5 bases). Germline CDR1 and CDR2: SGHVS and FNYEAQ. Deletions cut 3 bases from V and 7 bases from J, with 13 bases between. The CDR3 is 14 residues long. CDR3 nucleotides: TGTGCCAGCAGCTTTTTTGGACTCGAAAATGAGCAGTTCTTC. Its protein is CASSFFGLENEQFF.

This clonotype has a handful of counts. V is TRBV6-1 and J is TRBJ2-7; D not resolved. Germline CDR1 and CDR2: MNHNS and SASEGT. The V end lost 5 bases, the J end lost 4 bases, and 6 bases lay between the germline ends. The CDR3 has 11 residues. As DNA, the CDR3 is TGTGCCAGCAGTTCAAAATACGAGCAGTACTTC. It yields the protein CASSSKYEQYF.

The J gene is TRBJ2-5, the V gene TRBV27; D is tentatively TRBD1 or TRBD2 (5 bases each). The CDR3 loop spans 14 amino acids. Trimming cost V 3 bases and J 3 bases, with 11 bases left between them. The germline V gene has CDR1 MNHEY and CDR2 SMNVEV (reference sequence). The CDR3 coding sequence is TGTGCCAGCAGTTTTATTGGGACCAAAGAGACCCAGTACTTC. This gives the protein CASSFIGTKETQYF.

Turning to this clonotype: A clone one base away is much larger, so this may be a read error. As the CDR3 is not closed by the conserved phenylalanine or tryptophan, this likely results from a read error. This chain joins TRBV6-1 and TRBJ1-1; D call uncertain. This CDR3 is 12 amino acids long. Looked up from germline, CDR1 is MNHNS and CDR2 is SASEGT. V lost 11 bases, J lost 3 bases, and 13 bases lay in between. The DNA of the CDR3 is TGTGCCGGGCCCGGGAGGGACACTGAAGCTTTCCTT. This translates into CAGPGRDTEAFL.

The J gene is TRBJ2-1, the V gene TRBV4-2; 10 nucleotides agree with TRBD2. V lost 2 bases, J lost 4 bases, and 2 bases stayed unmatched. This CDR3 comprises 15 residues. The V gene's germline CDR1 is LGHNA and CDR2 YNFKEQ. The CDR3 region is CASSQTSGVYNEQFF. The CDR3 nucleotides are TGTGCCAGCAGCCAAACTAGCGGGGTTTACAATGAGCAGTTCTTC.

This rearrangement joins TRBV12-3 or TRBV12-4 to TRBJ2-2; D remains ambiguous. The CDR3 has 12 residues. V lost 3 bases to trimming and J lost 9 bases, with 8 bases between them. CDR3 nucleotides: TGTGCCAGCAGTTTTGGATGGAGGGAGCTGTTTTTT. Translation: CASSFGWRELFF.

This clonotype has only a few counts. The V and J genes are TRBV2 and TRBJ2-3, with D unresolved. The CDR3 extends over 12 amino acids. V lost 5 bases and J lost 4, with 7 bases in between. Germline V gives CDR1 SNHLY, CDR2 FYNNEI. The CDR3 loop is CASSPQSDTQYF. In DNA, the CDR3 is TGTGCCAGCAGTCCCCAGTCAGATACGCAGTATTTT.

The chain employs TRBV27 and TRBJ1-5; D may be TRBD1 (5 bases). This CDR3 is built from 16 residues. V was clipped by 6 bases and J by 3 bases, with 18 bases between them. Germline V gives CDR1 MNHEY, CDR2 SMNVEV (reference sequence). CDR3 in DNA: TGTGCCAGCAGGCCGATCGGGTCCAGGGTCAATCAGCCCCAGCATTTT. Its protein is CASRPIGSRVNQPQHF.